Shown below are 22 T cell receptor beta chains from a single sample sequenced in a study of T-cell reconstitution after alpha-beta-depleted transplantation in children. Unique molecular identifiers were used to barcode this TCRbeta library. In TCRdb, the PCR reads were re-called with MiXCR into one record per CDR3 protein. The sample contains 10,000 or so distinct CDR3 sequences, approximately 15% of which appear only once. Sample: PBMCs, mostly from graft donor cells, taken 60 days after TCRalphabeta/CD19-depleted stem cell transplant. The receptors were gathered from a male patient between 10 and 17 years old who had a stem cell transplant for acute lymphoblastic leukemia, so the T cells may come from the graft donor.

This clonotype has at least ten counts. The V and J genes are TRBV5-6 and TRBJ2-3, with D unclear. The ends were cut back, 1 base at V and 4 bases at J, with 7 bases in the middle. From germline, CDR1 is SGHDT and CDR2 YYEEEE. The CDR3 contains 13 residues. The CDR3 coding sequence is TGTGCCAGCAGCTTGTCGGCGCCAGATACGCAGTATTTT. Translation: CASSLSAPDTQYF. Combining the CDR3 with reference TRBV5-6 and TRBJ2-3 gives the whole variable domain DAGVTQSPTHLIKTRGQQVTLRCSPKSGHDTVSWYQQALGQGPQFIFQYYEEEERQRGNFPDRFSGHQFPNYSSELNVNALLLGDSALYLCASSLSAPDTQYFGPGTRLTVL.

As to this clonotype: The junction departs from the called germline gene at one end, perhaps through a read error. The chain uses TRBV6-6 and TRBJ2-1; 11 nucleotides match TRBD2. The CDR3 covers 13 residues. Germline-derived CDR1 and CDR2 are MNHNY and SVGAGI (reference sequence). The CDR3 is CASRLAGDSEQFF. The CDR3 DNA follows: TGTGCCAGCAGACTAGCGGGGGACAGTGAGCAGTTCTTT.

This clonotype was counted ten times or more. The chain recombines TRBV29-1 with TRBJ2-2; D unresolved. The CDR3 is 10 residues long. Trimming shortened V by 5 bases and J by 5 bases, and 3 bases separated the two germline ends. Looked up from germline, CDR1 is SQVTM and CDR2 is ANQGSEA. In DNA, the CDR3 is TGCAGCGTTAAAACCGGGGAGCTGTTTTTT. Translated: CSVKTGELFF.

The rearrangement links TRBV10-2 to TRBJ1-1; D is unresolved. This CDR3 has 14 amino acids. Per germline, CDR1 WSHSY and CDR2 SAAADI. V was cut by 5 bases and J by 0 bases, with 10 bases left in between. The CDR3 nucleotides are TGCGCCAGCAGTAAAGACGGCTTGAACACTGAAGCTTTCTTT. Residues: CASSKDGLNTEAFF.

This clonotype was found many times. J is TRBJ2-4 and V is TRBV18; TRBD1 matches 10 bases. Germline assignment: CDR1 KGHSH and CDR2 LQKENI. This CDR3 has 13 amino acids. V lost 6 bases to trimming and J lost 10 bases; unmatched junction nucleotides: 6. The CDR3 region is CASSTGQGRIQYF. CDR3 in DNA: TGTGCCAGCTCGACGGGACAGGGGAGGATTCAGTACTTC.

This clonotype was observed a few times. The gene calls are TRBV20-1 and TRBJ1-1; 9 nucleotides line up with TRBD1. CDR3 length: 14 residues. The V gene end was trimmed by 2 bases and the J gene end by 4 bases; junction bases not matched to a gene: 5. Germline CDR1 DFQATT, CDR2 SNEGSKA (reference sequence). CDR3 nucleotide sequence: TGCAGTGCTAGACGGGACAGGGTGATCACTGAAGCTTTCTTT. Protein: CSARRDRVITEAFF.

This chain uses TRBV5-1 with TRBJ2-1; the match to TRBD1 covers 8 bases. Germline V CDR1 and CDR2: SGHRS, YFSETQ. The CDR3 loop spans 15 amino acids. The V gene end was trimmed by 0 bases and the J gene end by 4 bases; junction bases not matched to a gene: 3. CDR3 amino acids: CASSLDRGKYNEQFF. CDR3 nucleotide sequence: TGCGCCAGCAGCTTGGACAGGGGGAAATACAATGAGCAGTTCTTC.

V is TRBV10-3 and J is TRBJ2-1; 15 bases fit TRBD2. The CDR3 runs 17 residues. CDR1 is ENHRY, CDR2 SYGVKD, per germline. The V gene end was trimmed by 8 bases and the J gene end by 4 bases; junction bases not matched to a gene: 9. CDR3 loop: CAISGTSGRQRYNEQFF. CDR3 nucleotides: TGTGCCATCTCGGGGACTAGCGGGAGGCAACGTTACAATGAGCAGTTCTTC.

In its sample, this clonotype was seen many times. The CDR3 bases are TGTGCCAGCAGCTCACGGGGTTGGGGGCGTGGTTTTTTCGGGGAGACCCAGTACTTC. Its protein is CASSSRGWGRGFFGETQYF. The chain recombines TRBV7-2 with TRBJ2-5; perhaps TRBD1 as D (6 bases). In germline, CDR1 is SGHTA, CDR2 FQGNSA. V lost 4 bases to trimming and J lost 5 bases, with 29 bases between them. The CDR3 spans 19 residues.

This clonotype was recorded at least ten times. The chain uses TRBV7-9 and TRBJ2-2; 8 bases match TRBD1. In germline, CDR1 is SEHNR, CDR2 FQNEAQ (reference sequence). CDR3 length: 15 amino acids. V was clipped by 6 bases and J by 5 bases; unmatched bases: 8. CDR3 residues: CASRRQGIGTGELFF. For the CDR3, the DNA is TGTGCCAGCAGGCGACAGGGGATCGGGACCGGGGAGCTGTTTTTT.

The V gene is TRBV2, the J gene TRBJ2-1; 15 bases map to TRBD2. V shed 6 bases and J 13 bases; nucleotides not matched to a gene: 7. CDR3 size: 14 residues. CDR1 and CDR2 (germline): SNHLY, FYNNEI. The CDR3 loop reads CASSRGTSGGLQFF. DNA of the CDR3: TGTGCCAGCAGCCGCGGGACTAGCGGGGGGTTACAGTTCTTC.

This clonotype has a count of ten or more. This chain uses TRBV11-1 with TRBJ2-3, with TRBD2 matching over 13 bases. The CDR3 consists of 18 residues. Germline V gene sequence: CDR1 SGHAT, CDR2 FQDESV (reference sequence). Germline trimming cut 3 bases from V and 0 bases from J; bases unmatched to any gene: 6. The CDR3 region is CASSLGLAGLLSTDTQYF. CDR3 nucleotides: TGTGCCAGCAGCTTGGGACTAGCGGGGCTCCTCAGCACAGATACGCAGTATTTT.

This clonotype was found many times. V usage is TRBV7-2 and J usage is TRBJ2-3; 8 bases are shared with TRBD2. The V and J ends lost 1 base and 5 bases, in that order; junction bases with no gene match: 5. CDR3 length: 15 residues. CDR1 and CDR2 from the germline V gene are SGHTA and FQGNSA. CDR3 coding DNA: TGTGCCAGCAGCTTAGGACGGGGGGGCGGAGATACGCAGTATTTT. Residues: CASSLGRGGGDTQYF.

By frequency in the sample, this clonotype is medium-sized. The chain recombines TRBV15 with TRBJ1-3; D is ambiguous. The germline V gene encodes CDR1 LNHNV and CDR2 YYDKDF (reference sequence). The CDR3 extends over 13 amino acids. Between the trimmed V and J ends, which lost 0 bases and 4 bases, there was a span of 4 bases. Here the CDR3 reads CATSRDRGNTIYF. The CDR3 nucleotides read TGTGCCACCAGCAGAGACAGGGGAAACACCATATATTTT.

This clonotype came up many times. The DNA of the CDR3 is TGCAGTGCTAGAGAATACCGGGACGGGCCTAATCAGCCCCAGCATTTT. Translating it yields CSAREYRDGPNQPQHF. The V call is TRBV20-1, the J call TRBJ1-5, with D maybe TRBD1 (5 bases). V was cut by 0 bases and J by 4 bases, with 16 bases left in between. The CDR3 sequence is 16 residues long. CDR1 and CDR2 from the germline V gene are DFQATT and SNEGSKA (reference sequence).

In this sample, this clonotype is large. The chain recombines TRBV25-1 with TRBJ2-3; D unclear. CDR1 and CDR2 from the germline V gene are MGHDK and SYGVNS. With 0 bases removed from V and 1 base from J, the gap between germline ends came to 5 bases. There are 14 residues in the CDR3. CDR3 residues: CASSEYGGTDTQYF. In DNA form, the CDR3 reads TGTGCCAGCAGTGAATATGGGGGCACAGATACGCAGTATTTT.

This clonotype was counted ten times or more. DNA for the CDR3: TGTGCCAGCAGCTTAGCGCGCTCCGGGGAGCTGTTTTTT. Translation gives CASSLARSGELFF. V usage is TRBV7-2 and J usage is TRBJ2-2, with D hard to call. The ends were cut back, 0 bases at V and 6 bases at J, with 5 bases in the middle. The CDR3 sequence is 13 residues long. Germline V gene sequence: CDR1 SGHTA, CDR2 FQGNSA. Based on the CDR3 plus reference TRBV7-2 and TRBJ2-2, the full variable domain is GAGVSQSPSNKVTEKGKDVELRCDPISGHTALYWYRQSLGQGLEFLIYFQGNSAPDKSGLPSDRFSAERTGGSVSTLTIQRTQQEDSAVYLCASSLARSGELFFGEGSRLTVL.

By share of the sample, this clonotype is medium-sized (0.01 to 0.1%). The V call is TRBV14, the J call TRBJ2-7, with 7 bases lining up with TRBD1. The germline CDR1 and CDR2 sequences are SGHDN and FVKESK. The CDR3 totals 13 residues. V lost 5 bases and J lost 3; bases outside the gene matches: 4. CDR3 DNA sequence: TGTGCCAGCAGCACGGGACAGAACTACGAGCAGTACTTC. It yields the protein CASSTGQNYEQYF. The full variable domain, completed using reference TRBV14 and TRBJ2-7, is EAGVTQFPSHSVIEKGQTVTLRCDPISGHDNLYWYRRVMGKEIKFLLHFVKESKQDESGMPNNRFLAERTGGTYSTLKVQPAELEDSGVYFCASSTGQNYEQYFGPGTRLTVT.

This clonotype has ten or more counts. This rearrangement joins TRBV7-9 to TRBJ2-2; D remains ambiguous. V lost 3 bases, J lost 5 bases, and 10 bases lay in between. Germline V gene sequence: CDR1 SEHNR, CDR2 FQNEAQ (reference sequence). The CDR3 runs 14 residues. CDR3 bases: TGTGCCAGCAGCTTTTTTTTTGGAACCGGGGAGCTGTTTTTT. The encoded protein is CASSFFFGTGELFF.

This clonotype came up many times. The V call is TRBV7-9, the J call TRBJ2-1; perhaps D is TRBD1 or TRBD2 (5 bases each). The V and J ends lost 6 bases and 8 bases respectively, with 14 bases between them. This CDR3 contains 13 residues. The germline V gene encodes CDR1 SEHNR and CDR2 FQNEAQ (reference sequence). CDR3 sequence (DNA): TGTGCCAGCAGGCCCAGAGGGGCCGATGAGCAGTTCTTC. Protein sequence: CASRPRGADEQFF.

This clonotype turned up a few times. The gene calls are TRBV12-3 or TRBV12-4 and TRBJ1-5, with TRBD1 matching over 9 bases. There are 18 residues in the CDR3. V lost 5 bases, J lost 2 bases, and 13 bases stayed unmatched. This CDR3 is CASSVGQGRFKGNQPQHF. The DNA for the CDR3 is TGTGCCAGCAGTGTCGGACAGGGGAGATTTAAAGGCAATCAGCCCCAGCATTTT.

This clonotype was detected ten times or more. In DNA, the CDR3 is TGTGCCAGCAACCCGACTAGCGCCGGGGCAAATGAGCAGTTCTTC. Amino acid sequence: CASNPTSAGANEQFF. The V call is TRBV7-9, the J call TRBJ2-1; 8 positions match TRBD2. Trimming at V came to 7 bases and at J to 7 bases, leaving 12 bases not matched to a gene. The length of the CDR3 is 15 residues. Germline CDR1 and CDR2: SEHNR and FQNEAQ (reference sequence).